Shown below are 18 T cell receptor beta chains from a single sample sequenced in a study of Tregs in tolerant kidney transplant recipients. Repertoires were generated with immunoSEQ multiplex PCR, while TCRdb's copy carries only in-frame clones and drops some. The sample contains under 100,000 clones, around nine tenths of which appear only once. Input material: CD8+ T cells from blood. The receptors here all came from a human donor in good health.

On this clone itself: The junction does not match germline at one end; this may be a read error. The chain carries TRBV7-9 and TRBJ2-7; 7 bases map to TRBD1. Germline CDR1 reads SEHNR; CDR2 reads FQNEAQ (reference sequence). The CDR3 has 13 residues. CDR3 residues: CASSLLPTGQRSF. In DNA form, the CDR3 reads TGTGCCAGCAGCTTATTACCGACGGGACAGCGATCCTTC.

The chain uses TRBV5-8 and TRBJ1-1; D is ambiguous. Germline CDR1 is SGHTS and CDR2 is YDEGEE. This CDR3 has 14 amino acids. Trimming shortened V by 0 bases and J by 3 bases, and 9 bases separated the two germline ends. The CDR3 here is CASSLGVSYTEAFF. CDR3 nucleotides: TGTGCCAGCAGCTTGGGGGTCAGCTACACTGAAGCTTTCTTT.

The chain uses TRBV9 and TRBJ2-7, with 7 bases fitting TRBD1. CDR3 length equals 14 residues. Germline V gene data show CDR1 as SGDLS and CDR2 as YYNGEE. V trimming: 0 bases; J trimming: 2 bases; junction bases outside the gene matches: 2. CDR3 bases: TGTGCCAGCAGCGTAGAGGGGGCCCCCTACGAGCAGTACTTC. It encodes CASSVEGAPYEQYF.

The gene calls are TRBV5-1 and TRBJ2-1, with 10 positions matching TRBD2. Germline lookup yields CDR1 SGHRS and CDR2 YFSETQ. This CDR3 has 17 amino acids. The V and J ends lost 6 bases and 7 bases, in that order; junction bases with no gene match: 16. The CDR3, as DNA: TGCGCCAGCATGTCTTCTATTCGCGGACTAGCGGTAAATGAGCAGTTCTTC. Its translation: CASMSSIRGLAVNEQFF.

The chain carries TRBV10-1 and TRBJ2-7, with D perhaps TRBD2 (6 bases). The germline V gene encodes CDR1 WNHNN and CDR2 SYGVQD (reference sequence). The CDR3 contains 15 residues. Trimming took 6 bases from V and 3 from J, leaving 18 bases between them. This CDR3 is CASSPGTRGSYEQYF. DNA for the CDR3: TGCGCCAGCAGCCCCGGGACTCGAGGAAGCTACGAGCAGTACTTC.

This sequence joins TRBV5-6 and TRBJ2-2; 8 bases map to TRBD1. CDR1 and CDR2 from the germline V gene are SGHDT and YYEEEE. The length of the CDR3 is 16 residues. J gave up 6 bases and V 2 bases, and 9 bases lay outside the gene matches. The CDR3 here is CASSFSGQGRSGELFF. CDR3 nucleotides: TGTGCCAGCAGCTTTTCTGGACAGGGACGATCCGGGGAGCTGTTTTTT.

The chain combines TRBV6-5 with TRBJ1-2, with D uncertain. V was cut by 2 bases and J by 1 base, with 5 bases left in between. Germline-derived CDR1 and CDR2 are MNHEY and SVGAGI. This CDR3 is 13 amino acids long. CDR3 region: CASSYQLNYGYTF. The CDR3 coding sequence is TGTGCCAGCAGTTACCAACTTAACTATGGCTACACCTTC.

V is TRBV19 and J is TRBJ1-4; no clear D. This CDR3 region has 16 residues. Germline loops: CDR1 LNHDA, CDR2 SQIVND (reference sequence). Between the trimmed V and J ends, which lost 6 bases and 0 bases, there was a span of 14 bases. The CDR3 sequence is CASSLKGVATNEKLFF. DNA for the CDR3: TGTGCCAGTAGCCTGAAGGGAGTTGCAACTAATGAAAAACTGTTTTTT.

J is TRBJ2-5 and V is TRBV7-9; D call uncertain. This CDR3 has 13 residues. V lost 6 bases, J lost 5 bases, and 13 bases lay in between. Germline CDR1 reads SEHNR; CDR2 reads FQNEAQ (reference sequence). The CDR3 is CASRPTLHETQYF. CDR3 sequence (DNA): TGTGCCAGCAGACCCACCCTTCACGAGACCCAGTACTTC.

The chain combines TRBV6-1 with TRBJ1-4; D gene ambiguous. Germline V lookup: CDR1 MNHNS, CDR2 SASEGT. The V gene lost 8 bases and the J gene lost 8 bases, with 21 bases spanning the gap. This CDR3 region has 15 residues. CDR3 sequence reads: CASVKLDGEGEKLFF. CDR3 in DNA: TGTGCCAGCGTCAAACTAGACGGGGAGGGAGAAAAACTGTTTTTT.

The rearrangement joins TRBV10-2 to TRBJ1-2, with no clear D. CDR3 length: 13 residues. Germline CDR1 is WSHSY and CDR2 is SAAADI. Trimming removed 3 bases from V and 4 bases from J, with 9 bases in between. The CDR3 sequence: CASSEGGLYGYTF. The CDR3 coding sequence is TGCGCCAGCAGTGAAGGAGGTCTCTATGGCTACACCTTC.

This rearrangement joins TRBV4-1 to TRBJ1-1; 7 positions match TRBD1. Looked up from germline, CDR1 is MGHRA and CDR2 is YSYEKL. V shed 1 base, J shed 1 base, and the junction held 12 bases outside the gene matches. CDR3 length: 18 residues. DNA of the CDR3: TGCGCCAGCAGCCAAGTTGGGGCAGGGGGAGTAGGGAACACTGAAGCTTTCTTT. It codes for CASSQVGAGGVGNTEAFF.

The chain is built from TRBV30 and TRBJ1-1; perhaps TRBD1 as D (5 bases). The CDR3 runs 14 residues. Germline CDR1 and CDR2: GTSNPN and SVGIG (reference sequence). With 4 bases removed from V and 6 bases from J, the gap between germline ends came to 18 bases. The CDR3: CAWIVEGAAAEAFF. The CDR3 nucleotides read TGTGCCTGGATTGTGGAAGGGGCGGCGGCTGAAGCTTTCTTT.

The chain joins TRBV29-1 to TRBJ2-5, with 7 nucleotides matching TRBD2. The CDR3 is 16 amino acids. V trimming: 3 bases; J trimming: 9 bases; junction bases outside the gene matches: 19. Germline values: CDR1 SQVTM, CDR2 ANQGSEA. CDR3 sequence (DNA): TGCAGCGTTGAGTTTGCGGGAGCTACCCCTGGGTGGGCCCAGTACTTC. Its translation is CSVEFAGATPGWAQYF.

V and J are TRBV9 and TRBJ2-6; D perhaps matches TRBD2 (5 bases). Germline lookup yields CDR1 SGDLS and CDR2 YYNGEE. V was trimmed by 4 bases and J by 2 bases, leaving 10 bases between them. The CDR3 length is 15 residues. CDR3 loop: CASSSRGTGANVLTF. In nucleotides, the CDR3 is TGTGCCAGCAGCTCCAGAGGGACTGGGGCCAACGTCCTGACTTTC.

This chain uses TRBV18 with TRBJ1-5; 7 bases are shared with TRBD1. The J segment lost 1 base and the V segment lost 5 bases, leaving 2 bases of the junction unmatched. This CDR3 region has 14 residues. Germline assignment: CDR1 KGHSH and CDR2 LQKENI. CDR3 loop: CASSEGQSNQPQHF. The CDR3 DNA reads TGTGCCAGCTCAGAGGGACAGAGCAATCAGCCCCAGCATTTT.

The chain couples TRBV27 to TRBJ1-5; the match to TRBD1 covers 8 bases. V gave up 6 bases and J gave up 2 bases; unmatched junction bases: 3. The CDR3 has 14 residues. Per the germline V gene, CDR1 is MNHEY and CDR2 is SMNVEV (reference sequence). The CDR3 DNA is TGTGCCAGCAGGAGGGGACAGGGCAATCAGCCCCAGCATTTT. Encoded protein: CASRRGQGNQPQHF.

The chain couples TRBV19 to TRBJ2-7; TRBD1 matches at 8 bases. This CDR3 has 14 amino acids. Germline V gene data show CDR1 as LNHDA and CDR2 as SQIVND (reference sequence). J gave up 2 bases and V 1 base, and 1 base lay outside the gene matches. The CDR3 bases are TGTGCCAGTAGTATAGTACAGGGGGCCTACGAGCAGTACTTC. It yields the protein CASSIVQGAYEQYF.